This T cell receptor (beta chain) was profiled in a study of a mutant IDH1 vaccine in newly diagnosed glioma. Study context: Of treated patients, around 60% were men and about 38% women, averaging 40.4 years. Earlier treatment was radiotherapy, temozolomide, or both, with most getting both.

In this sample, this clone turned up once. Time point denoted: baseline, week 1 (first vaccination visit). Treatment meaning: pre-vaccination baseline after standard-of-care therapy. From germline, CDR1 is MNHNY and CDR2 SVGAGI (reference sequence). The length of the CDR3 is 14 residues. The V and J ends lost 0 bases and 0 bases respectively, with 6 bases between them. Clones were read by immunoSEQ multiplex PCR, and TCRdb kept only the in-frame ones, dropping some. The sample includes tens of thousands of clones, around four fifths of them seen just once. The material sequenced was PBMCs, taken from a glioma patient treated with radiotherapy, temozolomide or both. The receptor comes from a man aged 35 to 55 with glioma. Some clones in this sample may be carry-over from other donors' samples. V usage is TRBV6-6 and J usage is TRBJ2-7; D gene ambiguous. The CDR3 nucleotides are TGTGCCAGCAGTTACTCGGCCCCCTCCTACGAGCAGTACTTC. It yields the protein CASSYSAPSYEQYF.